These 30 T cell receptor beta chains originate from one sample sequenced in a study of blood T cell repertoires in COVID-19. Profiled with immunoSEQ multiplex PCR; TCRdb holds only in-frame clones, not every one. This table has around 87,000 clones, nearly 90% appearing once. Sequenced input: peripheral blood. Receptors were obtained from a man aged 50-60 years with acute or convalescent COVID-19.

The chain links TRBV5-1 to TRBJ1-2; D is uncertain. Trimming took off 0 bases at V and 7 bases at J, with 4 bases between the two ends. The V gene's germline CDR1 is SGHRS and CDR2 YFSETQ. This CDR3 spans 11 amino acids. The CDR3 reads CASSLGGGYTF. DNA for the CDR3: TGCGCCAGCAGCTTGGGCGGTGGCTACACCTTC.

The rearrangement links TRBV2 to TRBJ2-5; D possibly corresponds to TRBD2 (7 bases). There are 14 residues in the CDR3. Trimming removed 8 bases from V and 4 bases from J, with 17 bases in between. Germline assignment: CDR1 SNHLY and CDR2 FYNNEI. The CDR3 region is CASGPWGGRETQYF. The CDR3 region has the DNA TGTGCCAGCGGGCCTTGGGGGGGCAGAGAGACCCAGTACTTC.

The rearrangement links TRBV5-6 to TRBJ2-5; 8 bases are shared with TRBD2. Trimming removed 5 bases from V and 0 bases from J; junction bases left unmatched: 3. Germline-derived CDR1 and CDR2 are SGHDT and YYEEEE. CDR3 length: 14 residues. As DNA, the CDR3 is TGTGCCAGCAGTGTAGCGGGGTACCAAGAGACCCAGTACTTC. Translating it yields CASSVAGYQETQYF.

The chain has TRBV18 and TRBJ1-1; possibly TRBD1 for D (5 bases). V lost 3 bases to trimming and J lost 5 bases, with 13 bases between them. The CDR3 consists of 14 residues. Germline loops: CDR1 KGHSH, CDR2 LQKENI. This CDR3 reads CASSPASGQTEAFF. The CDR3 nucleotides read TGTGCCAGCTCACCCGCTTCAGGGCAAACTGAAGCTTTCTTT.

The rearrangement uses TRBV18 and TRBJ2-5; D may be TRBD2 (6 bases). V was trimmed by 3 bases and J by 1 base, leaving 9 bases between them. CDR1 and CDR2 (germline): KGHSH, LQKENI. The CDR3 runs to 14 residues. The CDR3 DNA sequence: TGTGCCAGCTCACCGACGGGGGTCCAAGAGACCCAGTACTTC. This sequence encodes CASSPTGVQETQYF.

The chain uses TRBV3-1 (or the pseudogene TRBV3-2) and TRBJ2-3; the D is unclear. Germline V lookup: CDR1 LGHDT, CDR2 YNNKEL (reference sequence). CDR3 length equals 12 residues. The V end was cut by 6 bases, the J end by 0 bases, with 4 bases between. The CDR3 coding sequence is TGTGCCAGCAGTTCAAGCACAGATACGCAGTATTTT. Translation gives CASSSSTDTQYF.

This chain joins TRBV20-1 and TRBJ2-3, with D possibly TRBD1 on 5 matching bases. The CDR3 has 14 residues. V was clipped by 3 bases and J by 2 bases, with 12 bases between them. Germline CDR1 is DFQATT and CDR2 is SNEGSKA (reference sequence). The CDR3 DNA reads TGCAGTGCTAGTGGGGCAGGGCCCACAGATACGCAGTATTTT. Translation: CSASGAGPTDTQYF.

This chain joins TRBV4-1 and TRBJ2-6; D may be TRBD1 (5 bases). The V gene's germline CDR1 is MGHRA and CDR2 YSYEKL. This CDR3 spans 14 amino acids. V lost 4 bases and J 10 bases, leaving 14 bases between the germline ends. CDR3 bases: TGCGCCAGCAGCCCGACAGTGTCTAATAACGTCCTGACTTTC. This codes for CASSPTVSNNVLTF.

The chain couples TRBV7-8 to TRBJ2-3; D uncertain. This CDR3 has 14 residues. The germline gives CDR1 SGHVS, CDR2 FQNEAQ. The V gene lost 0 bases and the J gene lost 2 bases, with 6 bases spanning the gap. In nucleotides, the CDR3 is TGTGCCAGCAGCTTAGCATCAAACACAGATACGCAGTATTTT. This codes for CASSLASNTDTQYF. Together with reference TRBV7-8 and TRBJ2-3, the CDR3 gives the full variable domain: GAGVSQSPRYKVAKRGQDVALRCDPISGHVSLFWYQQALGQGPEFLTYFQNEAQLDKSGLPSDRFFAERPEGSVSTLKIQRTQQEDSAVYLCASSLASNTDTQYFGPGTRLTVL.

This chain connects TRBV6-5 to TRBJ1-4; D not resolved. Germline CDR1 reads MNHEY; CDR2 reads SVGAGI. V lost 4 bases, J lost 0 bases, and 6 bases lay in between. The CDR3 extends over 14 amino acids. The CDR3 is CASSSSATNEKLFF. CDR3 DNA sequence: TGTGCCAGCAGTTCCAGTGCAACTAATGAAAAACTGTTTTTT.

This chain uses TRBV5-6 with TRBJ2-7; 9 bases fit TRBD1. CDR3 length: 15 amino acids. From germline, CDR1 is SGHDT and CDR2 YYEEEE. The J segment lost 3 bases and the V segment lost 2 bases, leaving 6 bases of the junction unmatched. DNA for the CDR3: TGTGCCAGCAGCTTTTCCGGGACAGGGTTCTACGAGCAGTACTTC. Residues: CASSFSGTGFYEQYF.

The V call is TRBV6-1, the J call TRBJ2-3; 7 bases map to TRBD1. The V gene end was trimmed by 4 bases and the J gene end by 2 bases; junction bases not matched to a gene: 9. The CDR3 covers 16 residues. Germline CDR1 and CDR2: MNHNS and SASEGT. The CDR3 loop is CASSASRDRDTDTQYF. The CDR3 bases are TGTGCCAGCAGTGCCAGCCGGGACAGAGACACAGATACGCAGTATTTT.

The rearrangement links TRBV6-2 or TRBV6-3 to TRBJ2-1, with 9 nucleotides matching TRBD2. Germline V gives CDR1 MNHEY, CDR2 SVGEGT. CDR3 length equals 18 residues. After removal of 6 bases from V and 5 bases from J, the junction contained 17 bases not matched to a gene. The CDR3, as DNA: TGTGCCAGCAGCGGGAGGCGGGGGGGCTTACATAAGAACAATGAGCAGTTCTTC. Its translation is CASSGRRGGLHKNNEQFF.

The chain combines TRBV30 with TRBJ1-1, with D unclear. V shed 3 bases and J shed 3 bases, with 11 bases lying between them. The CDR3 runs 13 residues. The germline gives CDR1 GTSNPN, CDR2 SVGIG (reference sequence). CDR3 amino acids: CAWRRRLYTEAFF. The CDR3 DNA sequence: TGTGCCTGGAGACGTCGGTTGTACACTGAAGCTTTCTTT.

J is TRBJ2-3 and V is TRBV19, with a possible D match to TRBD1 (6 bases). V dropped 3 bases and J dropped 1 base, with 14 bases sitting between them. Per the germline V gene, CDR1 is LNHDA and CDR2 is SQIVND (reference sequence). The CDR3 runs to 16 residues. The CDR3: CASSIDETGGTDTQYF. Written as DNA, the CDR3 is TGTGCCAGTAGTATTGATGAGACAGGCGGCACAGATACGCAGTATTTT.

The count of this clone is one. The J gene is TRBJ2-4, the V gene TRBV7-9; D unclear. The CDR3 runs to 15 residues. The V gene lost 5 bases and the J gene lost 0 bases, with 11 bases spanning the gap. In germline, CDR1 is SEHNR, CDR2 FQNEAQ (reference sequence). The CDR3 here is CASSAGFIAKNIQYF. CDR3 DNA: TGTGCCAGCAGCGCCGGTTTTATAGCCAAAAACATTCAGTACTTC.

In regard to this clone: The same CDR3 arises from other DNA sequences in this sample as well. The V gene is TRBV30, the J gene TRBJ1-2, with unresolved D. The CDR3 loop spans 13 amino acids. V was trimmed by 3 bases and J by 2 bases, leaving 10 bases between them. Germline V gives CDR1 GTSNPN, CDR2 SVGIG (reference sequence). Here the CDR3 reads CAWSEGGNYGYTF. The CDR3 coding sequence is TGTGCCTGGAGCGAGGGAGGGAACTATGGCTACACCTTC. The full variable domain, rest sourced from reference TRBV30 and TRBJ1-2, is SQTIHQWPATLVQPVGSPLSLECTVEGTSNPNLYWYRQAAGRGLQLLFYSVGIGQISSEVPQNLSASRPQDRQFILSSKKLLLSDSGFYLCAWSEGGNYGYTFGSGTRLTVV.

The rearrangement joins TRBV7-9 to TRBJ2-7; weak D call: TRBD1 (5 bases). CDR3 size: 15 residues. V lost 1 base, J lost 6 bases, and 16 bases lay in between. CDR1 SEHNR and CDR2 FQNEAQ come from the germline V gene (reference sequence). The chain's CDR3 is CASSLDRAGNREQYV. CDR3 sequence (DNA): TGTGCCAGCAGCTTAGACAGAGCAGGGAATCGCGAGCAGTACGTC.

The table lists this clone with a few counts. CDR3 region: CASSQEKRGRSTDTQYF. The CDR3, as DNA: TGTGCCAGCAGCCAAGAGAAGCGGGGGCGGAGCACAGATACGCAGTATTTT. The gene calls are TRBV4-2 and TRBJ2-3; 8 bases map to TRBD2. From germline, CDR1 is LGHNA and CDR2 YNFKEQ. V shed 0 bases and J 0 bases; nucleotides not matched to a gene: 5. CDR3 length: 17 amino acids.

This chain links TRBV6-1 with TRBJ2-7, with 7 bases matching TRBD2. Germline CDR1 reads MNHNS; CDR2 reads SASEGT. CDR3 size: 15 residues. Trimming removed 1 base from V and 3 bases from J; junction bases left unmatched: 6. In DNA, the CDR3 is TGTGCCAGCAGTGAAGTCCCAGCGGGGATCTACGAGCAGTACTTC. This encodes CASSEVPAGIYEQYF.

This chain connects TRBV5-1 to TRBJ1-5; D may be TRBD1 (6 bases). Germline assignment: CDR1 SGHRS and CDR2 YFSETQ. V was pared by 0 bases and J by 6 bases, with 10 bases between. There are 14 residues in the CDR3. The CDR3 sequence is CASSLVGGSQPQHF. The CDR3 DNA reads TGCGCCAGCAGCTTGGTTGGGGGCAGTCAGCCCCAGCATTTT.

CDR3 nucleotides: TGTGCCAGCAGCTTAAACCCCCTGAGGAGCTCCTACAATGAGCAGTTCTTC. It yields the protein CASSLNPLRSSYNEQFF. This sequence joins TRBV7-3 and TRBJ2-1; D is ambiguous. The ends were cut back, 1 base at V and 0 bases at J, with 13 bases in the middle. The CDR3 consists of 17 residues. Germline V gene sequence: CDR1 SGHTA, CDR2 FQGTGA. The whole variable domain, remainder taken from reference TRBV7-3 and TRBJ2-1, is GAGVSQTPSNKVTEKGKYVELRCDPISGHTALYWYRQSLGQGPEFLIYFQGTGAADDSGLPNDRFFAVRPEGSVSTLKIQRTERGDSAVYLCASSLNPLRSSYNEQFFGPGTRLTVL.

The chain has TRBV30 and TRBJ2-3; 12 bases match TRBD1. This CDR3 region has 13 residues. V was clipped by 5 bases and J by 4 bases; unmatched bases: 1. Germline V gene data show CDR1 as GTSNPN and CDR2 as SVGIG (reference sequence). This CDR3 is CAWGTGGSDTQYF. The CDR3 coding sequence is TGTGCCTGGGGGACAGGGGGCTCAGATACGCAGTATTTT.

The V call is TRBV9, the J call TRBJ1-5; D gene unclear. The CDR3 covers 13 residues. Germline CDR1 is SGDLS and CDR2 is YYNGEE. Trimming pared 4 bases from V and 2 bases from J, leaving 7 bases between. The CDR3 protein is CASSREGNQPQHF. CDR3 sequence (DNA): TGTGCCAGCAGCCGGGAGGGCAATCAGCCCCAGCATTTT.

The V call is TRBV2, the J call TRBJ2-2; weak D call: TRBD1 (5 bases). This CDR3 has 13 amino acids. V lost 6 bases and J lost 5, with 10 bases in between. Per the germline V gene, CDR1 is SNHLY and CDR2 is FYNNEI. The CDR3 reads CASSPRVTGELFF. CDR3 DNA sequence: TGTGCCAGCAGCCCCAGGGTTACCGGGGAGCTGTTTTTT.

This chain joins TRBV28 and TRBJ1-1, with D possibly TRBD1 on 5 matching bases. V dropped 7 bases and J dropped 6 bases, with 21 bases sitting between them. The germline gives CDR1 MDHEN, CDR2 SYDVKM. The CDR3 totals 15 residues. Here the CDR3 reads CASISPQGKVPEAFF. Here the CDR3 DNA reads TGTGCCAGCATATCTCCCCAGGGTAAGGTACCTGAAGCTTTCTTT.

V and J are TRBV9 and TRBJ1-3; TRBD1 matches at 9 bases. Unmatched junction bases numbered 12, after V lost 2 bases and J lost 0 bases. The CDR3 is 19 amino acids. CDR1 is SGDLS, CDR2 YYNGEE, per germline. This CDR3 reads CASSVEDRGASRSGNTIYF. The CDR3 nucleotides read TGTGCCAGCAGCGTCGAGGACAGGGGAGCGTCCCGCTCTGGAAACACCATATATTTT.

The table lists this clone with a count of one. The chain couples TRBV7-9 to TRBJ2-3, with TRBD2 matching over 8 bases. V lost 0 bases and J lost 1; bases outside the gene matches: 6. Per germline, CDR1 SEHNR and CDR2 FQNEAQ (reference sequence). The CDR3 runs 17 residues. The DNA of the CDR3 is TGTGCCAGCAGCTTAGCGCGGTCGCGGGGGGGCACAGATACGCAGTATTTT. Translating gives CASSLARSRGGTDTQYF. Complete variable domain (other parts from reference TRBV7-9 and TRBJ2-3): DTGVSQNPRHKITKRGQNVTFRCDPISEHNRLYWYRQTLGQGPEFLTYFQNEAQLEKSRLLSDRFSAERPKGSFSTLEIQRTEQGDSAMYLCASSLARSRGGTDTQYFGPGTRLTVL.

The V call is TRBV6-1, the J call TRBJ1-5; 9 bases are a match to TRBD1. V shed 1 base and J 6 bases; nucleotides not matched to a gene: 16. CDR3 size: 19 residues. CDR1 is MNHNS, CDR2 SASEGT, per germline. The DNA of the CDR3 is TGTGCCAGCAGTGAAGTCCTCTCAGGGACAGGGCGATTGGGTCAGCCCCAGCATTTT. Residues: CASSEVLSGTGRLGQPQHF.

This rearrangement joins TRBV11-2 to TRBJ1-1; 8 positions match TRBD1. CDR1 and CDR2 (germline): SGHAT, FQNNGV. With 4 bases clipped from V and 5 bases from J, the junction kept 6 bases outside the gene matches. This CDR3 comprises 14 residues. Written as DNA, the CDR3 is TGTGCCAGCAGCTCCCAGGGGGCAGGTACTGAAGCTTTCTTT. Encoded protein: CASSSQGAGTEAFF.